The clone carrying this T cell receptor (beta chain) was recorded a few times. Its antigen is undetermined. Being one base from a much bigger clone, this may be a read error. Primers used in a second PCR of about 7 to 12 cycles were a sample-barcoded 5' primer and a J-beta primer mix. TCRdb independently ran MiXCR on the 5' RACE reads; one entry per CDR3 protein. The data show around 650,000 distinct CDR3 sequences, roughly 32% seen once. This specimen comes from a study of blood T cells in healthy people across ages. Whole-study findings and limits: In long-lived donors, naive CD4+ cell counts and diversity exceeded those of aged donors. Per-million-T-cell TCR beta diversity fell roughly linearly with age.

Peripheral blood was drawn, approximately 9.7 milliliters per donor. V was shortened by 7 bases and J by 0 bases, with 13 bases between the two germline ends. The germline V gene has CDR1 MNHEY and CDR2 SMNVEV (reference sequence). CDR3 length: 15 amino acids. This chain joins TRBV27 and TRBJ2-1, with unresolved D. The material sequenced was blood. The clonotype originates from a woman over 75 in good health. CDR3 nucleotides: TGTGCCAGCAATCCCCGCAGGAGCTCCTACAATGAGCAGTTCTTC. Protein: CASNPRRSSYNEQFF.